Shown below are 19 T cell receptor beta chains from a single sample sequenced in a study of Graves' ophthalmopathy and Graves' hyperthyroidism. Researchers took RNA transcripts and amplified TCR beta CDR3 regions from them. First-round RT-PCR relied on HTBI primers, and a second-round multiplex PCR came next. TCRdb passed the multiplex PCR reads through MiXCR, listing each CDR3 protein once. The data hold about 220,000 distinct CDR3 sequences, with 20% to 25% observed a single time. The sample taken for sequencing was peripheral blood. These receptors were collected from a woman aged 45-60 years with Graves' ophthalmopathy.

In its sample, this clonotype was seen many times. The chain has TRBV5-1 and TRBJ2-7; TRBD1 aligns across 9 bases. Germline lookup yields CDR1 SGHRS and CDR2 YFSETQ. V lost 3 bases, J lost 5 bases, and 6 bases stayed unmatched. The CDR3 has 14 residues. CDR3 protein: CASSSRTGEDEQYF. DNA for the CDR3: TGCGCCAGCAGCTCTCGGACAGGGGAGGACGAGCAGTACTTC.

This clonotype has at least ten counts. The genes are TRBV27 and TRBJ2-7; TRBD2 matches 11 bases. The CDR3 runs 20 residues. Per germline, CDR1 MNHEY and CDR2 SMNVEV (reference sequence). Trimming took 4 bases from V and 5 from J; bases not matched to a gene: 22. CDR3 nucleotide sequence: TGTGCCAGCAGTTCGTTGGGGGGGCTAGCGGGAGGTTGGGTCTACGACGAGCAGTACTTC. Its protein product is CASSSLGGLAGGWVYDEQYF.

This clonotype occurred many times. The CDR3 loop is CSAFEGNGYTF. In DNA, the CDR3 is TGCAGCGCCTTCGAAGGGAACGGCTACACCTTC. The genes are TRBV29-1 and TRBJ1-2; D gene unclear. V was cut by 7 bases and J by 8 bases, with 14 bases left in between. This CDR3 is built from 11 residues. Germline V gene lookup returns CDR1 SQVTM and CDR2 ANQGSEA.

This clonotype came up many times. V is TRBV6-5 and J is TRBJ2-7; D gene unclear. The CDR3 loop spans 13 amino acids. Germline assignment: CDR1 MNHEY and CDR2 SVGAGI. V was trimmed by 2 bases and J by 2 bases, leaving 7 bases between them. The CDR3 DNA is TGTGCCAGCAGTTACGGCAGACCCTACGAGCAGTACTTC. The encoded protein is CASSYGRPYEQYF.

This chain connects TRBV11-3 to TRBJ1-6; TRBD1 is a possible D gene (5 bases). CDR1 and CDR2 (germline): SGHNT, YENEEA. V was trimmed by 5 bases and J by 9 bases, leaving 17 bases between them. This CDR3 region has 15 residues. CDR3 in DNA: TGTGCCAGCAGCCCACGTGAAAGTGGGGGTTCACCCCTCCACTTT. Protein: CASSPRESGGSPLHF.

This clonotype was counted many times. The chain has TRBV28 and TRBJ2-4; D is unclear. The germline V and J ends were trimmed by 8 bases and 0 bases, with 23 bases remaining between them. Germline assignment: CDR1 MDHEN and CDR2 SYDVKM. The CDR3 length is 18 residues. The CDR3 loop is CASLPIPPRTLAKNIQYF. Here the CDR3 DNA reads TGTGCCAGCCTACCAATCCCCCCCAGGACCTTAGCCAAAAACATTCAGTACTTC.

This clonotype was seen ten or more times. V usage is TRBV19 and J usage is TRBJ1-2, with D possibly matching TRBD1 (6 bases). CDR1 and CDR2 (germline): LNHDA, SQIVND (reference sequence). This CDR3 spans 16 amino acids. V gave up 5 bases and J gave up 0 bases, with 16 bases separating them. The CDR3 here is CASSHRDTRANYGYTF. CDR3 nucleotide sequence: TGTGCCAGTAGTCACCGGGACACCCGAGCTAACTATGGCTACACCTTC.

Notes on this clonotype: A read error may account for a junction end that differs from germline. This chain joins TRBV2 and TRBJ1-1, with 9 nucleotides matching TRBD1. The CDR3 spans 13 residues. Per germline, CDR1 SNHLY and CDR2 FYNNEI. CDR3 nucleotide sequence: TGTGCCATCGGGACAGGGATGAACACTGAGGCTCTCTTT. It yields the protein CAIGTGMNTEALF.

The gene calls are TRBV6-5 and TRBJ1-1; 12 positions match TRBD1. Germline CDR1 reads MNHEY; CDR2 reads SVGAGI. The CDR3 has 15 residues. V trimming: 6 bases; J trimming: 6 bases; junction bases outside the gene matches: 8. The CDR3 nucleotides are TGTGCCAGCAGCTACGGGACAGGGGGCGCATCTGAAGCTTTCTTT. As protein: CASSYGTGGASEAFF.

This clonotype was seen many times. This chain uses TRBV12-3 or TRBV12-4 with TRBJ2-6; no clear D gene. The CDR3 has 13 residues. With 6 bases removed from V and 3 bases from J, the gap between germline ends came to 6 bases. CDR3 residues: CASRVGGANVLTF. CDR3 DNA: TGTGCCAGCAGAGTTGGTGGGGCCAACGTCCTGACTTTC.

The V gene is TRBV4-1, the J gene TRBJ2-7; TRBD2 is a possible D gene (6 bases). CDR1 and CDR2 from the germline V gene are MGHRA and YSYEKL. With 4 bases removed from V and 4 bases from J, the gap between germline ends came to 11 bases. The length of the CDR3 is 13 residues. The CDR3 region has the DNA TGCGCCAGCAGCCGGGACTGGGGGTACGAGCAGTACTTC. Residues: CASSRDWGYEQYF.

J is TRBJ1-1 and V is TRBV3-1; the match to TRBD1 covers 7 bases. The V and J ends lost 3 bases and 0 bases, in that order; junction bases with no gene match: 10. This CDR3 is built from 17 residues. Germline V gene lookup returns CDR1 LGHDT and CDR2 YNNKEL (reference sequence). Here the CDR3 reads CASSQTRGGAVNTEAFF. The CDR3 DNA sequence: TGTGCCAGCAGCCAGACCAGGGGGGGGGCGGTGAACACTGAAGCTTTCTTT.

This clonotype was recorded many times. The V call is TRBV28, the J call TRBJ1-1; D unclear. The length of the CDR3 is 11 residues. Deletions cut 6 bases from V and 11 bases from J, with 13 bases between. Germline V lookup: CDR1 MDHEN, CDR2 SYDVKM. Here the CDR3 reads CASSPRGGAFF. DNA of the CDR3: TGTGCCAGCAGCCCCCGGGGAGGGGCTTTCTTT. Complete variable domain (other parts from reference TRBV28 and TRBJ1-1): DVKVTQSSRYLVKRTGEKVFLECVQDMDHENMFWYRQDPGLGLRLIYFSYDVKMKEKGDIPEGYSVSREKKERFSLILESASTNQTSMYLCASSPRGGAFFGQGTRLTVV.

The J gene is TRBJ2-7, the V gene TRBV2; D is possibly TRBD2 (6 bases). V lost 5 bases to trimming and J lost 2 bases, with 10 bases between them. Germline assignment: CDR1 SNHLY and CDR2 FYNNEI. The CDR3 spans 13 residues. CDR3 bases: TGTGCCAGCAGTCTGAGGACTACCTACGAGCAGTACTTC. It is translated as CASSLRTTYEQYF.

This clonotype was seen ten or more times. V is TRBV6-5 and J is TRBJ1-5; D possibly corresponds to TRBD1 (6 bases). In germline, CDR1 is MNHEY, CDR2 SVGAGI. Trimming cost V 6 bases and J 2 bases, with 17 bases left between them. There are 16 residues in the CDR3. The CDR3 sequence is CASRGQSRKGNQPQHF. The CDR3 nucleotides are TGTGCCAGCAGAGGACAGAGCCGCAAGGGCAATCAGCCCCAGCATTTT.

The table lists this clonotype with a few counts. The chain employs TRBV6-5 and TRBJ2-5, with 8 bases that match TRBD2. The J call could be wrong; TRBJ2-7 is a better fit for the DNA end. The length of the CDR3 is 16 residues. Germline V gives CDR1 MNHEY, CDR2 SVGAGI. CDR3 sequence (DNA): TGTGCCAGCAGTTATAGCGGGGACGGAGGTTTCTACGAGCAGTACTTC. Translated: CASSYSGDGGFYEQYF.

V usage is TRBV6-2 or TRBV6-3 and J usage is TRBJ2-7, with D perhaps matching TRBD2 (5 bases). Near its end, the DNA agrees better with TRBJ2-1, so the J call may be wrong. CDR1 and CDR2 (germline): MNHEY, SVGEGT. The CDR3 contains 17 residues. The CDR3 loop reads CASSYGLSVNQIGEQFF. DNA for the CDR3: TGTGCCAGCAGTTACGGACTTAGCGTGAACCAAATAGGGGAGCAGTTCTTC.

This clonotype was counted ten times or more. At one end the junction does not follow the germline gene, possibly because of a read error. The V gene is TRBV6-2 or TRBV6-3, the J gene TRBJ2-5; the D is unclear. CDR3 length: 13 residues. Germline CDR1 and CDR2: MNHEY and SVGEGT. The CDR3 sequence: CASSSYRKEIQYF. The CDR3 bases are TGTGCCAGCAGTTCGTATCGTAAAGAGATCCAGTACTTC.

The table lists this clonotype with many counts. The V call is TRBV20-1, the J call TRBJ2-7; D is unclear. The CDR3 length is 14 residues. V shed 3 bases and J shed 0 bases, with 12 bases lying between them. Germline CDR1 reads DFQATT; CDR2 reads SNEGSKA (reference sequence). The CDR3: CSARDRRNSYEQYF. In nucleotides, the CDR3 is TGCAGTGCTAGGGACCGACGAAACTCCTACGAGCAGTACTTC.